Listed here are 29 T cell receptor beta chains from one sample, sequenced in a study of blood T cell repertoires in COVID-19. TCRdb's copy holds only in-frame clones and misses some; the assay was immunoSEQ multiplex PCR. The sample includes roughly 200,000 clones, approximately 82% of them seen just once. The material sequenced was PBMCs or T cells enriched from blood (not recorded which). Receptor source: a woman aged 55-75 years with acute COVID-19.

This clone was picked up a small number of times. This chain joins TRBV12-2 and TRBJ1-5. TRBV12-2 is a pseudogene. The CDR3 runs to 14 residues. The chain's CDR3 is CASRSSARNQPQHF. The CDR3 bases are TGTGCAAGTCGCTCCTCGGCGCGGAATCAGCCCCAGCATTTT.

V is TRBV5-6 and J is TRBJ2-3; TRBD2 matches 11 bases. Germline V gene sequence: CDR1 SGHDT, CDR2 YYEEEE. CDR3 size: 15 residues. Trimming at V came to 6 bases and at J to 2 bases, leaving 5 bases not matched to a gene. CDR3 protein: CASNLLAGDTDTQYF. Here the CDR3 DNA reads TGTGCCAGCAACCTACTAGCGGGAGACACAGATACGCAGTATTTT.

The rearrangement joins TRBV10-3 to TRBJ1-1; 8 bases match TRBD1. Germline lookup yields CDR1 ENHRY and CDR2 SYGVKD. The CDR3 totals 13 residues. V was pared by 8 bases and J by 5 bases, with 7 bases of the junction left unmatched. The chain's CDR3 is CAISQTGVTEAFF. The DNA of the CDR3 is TGTGCCATCTCTCAGACAGGGGTGACTGAAGCTTTCTTT.

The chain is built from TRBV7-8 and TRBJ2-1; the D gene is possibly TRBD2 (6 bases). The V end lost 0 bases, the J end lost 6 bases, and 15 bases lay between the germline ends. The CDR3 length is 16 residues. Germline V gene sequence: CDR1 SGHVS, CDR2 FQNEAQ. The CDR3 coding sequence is TGTGCCAGCAGCTTAGCGGGAGGATTTGATTCCAATGAGCAGTTCTTC. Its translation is CASSLAGGFDSNEQFF. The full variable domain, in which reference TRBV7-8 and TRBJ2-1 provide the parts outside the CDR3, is GAGVSQSPRYKVAKRGQDVALRCDPISGHVSLFWYQQALGQGPEFLTYFQNEAQLDKSGLPSDRFFAERPEGSVSTLKIQRTQQEDSAVYLCASSLAGGFDSNEQFFGPGTRLTVL.

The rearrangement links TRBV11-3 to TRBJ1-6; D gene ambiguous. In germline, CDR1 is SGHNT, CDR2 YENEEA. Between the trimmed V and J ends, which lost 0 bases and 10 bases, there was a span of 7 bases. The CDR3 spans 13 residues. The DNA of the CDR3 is TGTGCCAGCAGCTTAGATCGGTCGTCACCCCTCCACTTT. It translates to CASSLDRSSPLHF.

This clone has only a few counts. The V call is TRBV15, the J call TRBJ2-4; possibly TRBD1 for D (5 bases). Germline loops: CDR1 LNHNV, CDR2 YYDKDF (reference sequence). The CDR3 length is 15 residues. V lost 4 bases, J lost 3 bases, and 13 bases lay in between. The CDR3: CATSTAQGGKNIQYF. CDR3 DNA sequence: TGTGCCACCAGCACCGCGCAGGGTGGCAAAAACATTCAGTACTTC.

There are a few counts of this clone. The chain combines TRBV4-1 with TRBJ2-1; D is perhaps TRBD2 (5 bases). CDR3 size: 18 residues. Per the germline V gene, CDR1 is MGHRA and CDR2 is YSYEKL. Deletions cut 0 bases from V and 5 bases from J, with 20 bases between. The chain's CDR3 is CASSQDAHSWERDNEQFF. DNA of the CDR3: TGCGCCAGCAGCCAAGATGCCCACTCGTGGGAGCGAGACAATGAGCAGTTCTTC.

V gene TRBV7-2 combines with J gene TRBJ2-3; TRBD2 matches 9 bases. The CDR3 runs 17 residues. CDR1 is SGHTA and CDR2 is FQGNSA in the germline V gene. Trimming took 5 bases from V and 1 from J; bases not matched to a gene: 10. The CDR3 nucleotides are TGTGCCAGCAGCGCCCCTCCTCGACTAGCGGGCACAGATACGCAGTATTTT. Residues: CASSAPPRLAGTDTQYF.

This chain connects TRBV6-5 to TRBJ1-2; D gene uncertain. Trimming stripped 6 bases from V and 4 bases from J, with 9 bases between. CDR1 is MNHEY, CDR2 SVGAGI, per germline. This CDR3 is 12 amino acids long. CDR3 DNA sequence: TGTGCCAGCAGGACGGGGTTCTATGGCTACACCTTC. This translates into CASRTGFYGYTF.

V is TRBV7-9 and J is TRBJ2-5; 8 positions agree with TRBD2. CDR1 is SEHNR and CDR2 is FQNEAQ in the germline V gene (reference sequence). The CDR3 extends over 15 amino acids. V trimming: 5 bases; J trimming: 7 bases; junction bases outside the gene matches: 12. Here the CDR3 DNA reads TGTGCCAGCAGCCCTACGGGGGGGAAGAAGGGGACCCAGTACTTC. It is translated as CASSPTGGKKGTQYF.

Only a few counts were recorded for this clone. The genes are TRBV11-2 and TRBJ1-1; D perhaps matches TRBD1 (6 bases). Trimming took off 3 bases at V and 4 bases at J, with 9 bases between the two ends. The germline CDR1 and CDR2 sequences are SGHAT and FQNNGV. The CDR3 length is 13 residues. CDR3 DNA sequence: TGTGCCAGCAGCTTTTCAGGGGCCACTGAAGCTTTCTTT. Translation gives CASSFSGATEAFF. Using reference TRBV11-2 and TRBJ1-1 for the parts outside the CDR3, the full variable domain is EAGVAQSPRYKIIEKRQSVAFWCNPISGHATLYWYQQILGQGPKLLIQFQNNGVVDDSQLPKDRFSAERLKGVDSTLKIQPAKLEDSAVYLCASSFSGATEAFFGQGTRLTVV.

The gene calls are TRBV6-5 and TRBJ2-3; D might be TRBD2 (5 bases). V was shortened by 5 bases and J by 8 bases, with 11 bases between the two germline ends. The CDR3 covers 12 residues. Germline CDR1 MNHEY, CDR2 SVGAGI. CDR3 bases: TGTGCCAGCAGTCCGGACTCGGGTACGCAGTATTTT. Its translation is CASSPDSGTQYF.

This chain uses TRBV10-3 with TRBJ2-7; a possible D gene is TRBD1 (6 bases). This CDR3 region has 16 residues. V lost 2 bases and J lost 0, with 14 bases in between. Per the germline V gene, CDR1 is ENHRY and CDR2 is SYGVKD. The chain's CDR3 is CAISEPNRAGSYEQYF. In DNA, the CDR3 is TGTGCCATCAGTGAGCCAAACAGGGCGGGCTCCTACGAGCAGTACTTC.

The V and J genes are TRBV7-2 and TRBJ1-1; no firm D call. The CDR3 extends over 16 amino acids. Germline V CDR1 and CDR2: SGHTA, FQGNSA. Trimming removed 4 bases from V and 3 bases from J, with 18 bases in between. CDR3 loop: CASSSPQLGGYTEAFF. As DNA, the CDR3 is TGTGCCAGCAGCTCCCCCCAATTGGGAGGGTACACTGAAGCTTTCTTT.

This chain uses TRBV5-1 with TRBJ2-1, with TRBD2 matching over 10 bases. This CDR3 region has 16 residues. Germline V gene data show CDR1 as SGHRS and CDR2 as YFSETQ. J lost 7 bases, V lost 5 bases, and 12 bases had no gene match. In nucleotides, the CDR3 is TGCGCCAGCAGTAAGGTGGGAGCGGGAGGGCCGAATGAGCAGTTCTTC. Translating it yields CASSKVGAGGPNEQFF.

This chain's CDR3 is CASSPTGGPRQPQHF. The CDR3 DNA follows: TGCGCCAGCAGCCCTACAGGGGGCCCTAGACAGCCCCAGCATTTT. This chain uses TRBV5-1 with TRBJ1-5, with 9 bases that match TRBD1. CDR3 length equals 15 residues. V shed 4 bases and J 7 bases; nucleotides not matched to a gene: 9. The germline V gene encodes CDR1 SGHRS and CDR2 YFSETQ.

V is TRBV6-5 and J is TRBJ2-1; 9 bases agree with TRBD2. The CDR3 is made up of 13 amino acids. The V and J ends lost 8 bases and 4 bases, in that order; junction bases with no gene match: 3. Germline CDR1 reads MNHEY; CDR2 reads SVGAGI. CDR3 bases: TGTGCCAGCTCTAGCGGGGATTACAATGAGCAGTTCTTC. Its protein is CASSSGDYNEQFF.

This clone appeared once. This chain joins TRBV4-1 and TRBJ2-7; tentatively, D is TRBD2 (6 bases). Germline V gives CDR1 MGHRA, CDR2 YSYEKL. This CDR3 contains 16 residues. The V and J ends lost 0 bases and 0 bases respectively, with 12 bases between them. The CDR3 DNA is TGCGCCAGCAGCCAAGATAACGCGGGAAACTCCTACGAGCAGTACTTC. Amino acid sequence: CASSQDNAGNSYEQYF.

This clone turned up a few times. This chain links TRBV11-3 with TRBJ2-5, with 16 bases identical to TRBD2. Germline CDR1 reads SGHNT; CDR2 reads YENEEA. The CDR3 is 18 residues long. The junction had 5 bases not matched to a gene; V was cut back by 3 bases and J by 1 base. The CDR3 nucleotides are TGTGCCAGCAGCTTCGGAGGGACTAGCGGGGGGGTCCAAGAGACCCAGTACTTC. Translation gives CASSFGGTSGGVQETQYF. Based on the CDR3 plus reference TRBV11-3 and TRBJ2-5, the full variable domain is EAGVVQSPRYKIIEKKQPVAFWCNPISGHNTLYWYLQNLGQGPELLIRYENEEAVDDSQLPKDRFSAERLKGVDSTLKIQPAELGDSAVYLCASSFGGTSGGVQETQYFGPGTRLLVL.

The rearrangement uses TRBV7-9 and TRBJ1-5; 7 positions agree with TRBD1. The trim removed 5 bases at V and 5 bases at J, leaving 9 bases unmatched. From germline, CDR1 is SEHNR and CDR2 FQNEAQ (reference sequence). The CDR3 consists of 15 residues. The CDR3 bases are TGTGCCAGCAGCCCGCCCGGGACAGTTGATCAGCCCCAGCATTTT. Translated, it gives CASSPPGTVDQPQHF.

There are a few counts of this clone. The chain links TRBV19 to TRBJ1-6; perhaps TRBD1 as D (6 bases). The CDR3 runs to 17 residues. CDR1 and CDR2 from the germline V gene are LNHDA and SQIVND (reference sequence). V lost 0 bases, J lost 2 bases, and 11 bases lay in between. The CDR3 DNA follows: TGTGCCAGTAGTATAGATTGGGACACACCCTATAATTCACCCCTCCACTTT. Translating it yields CASSIDWDTPYNSPLHF.

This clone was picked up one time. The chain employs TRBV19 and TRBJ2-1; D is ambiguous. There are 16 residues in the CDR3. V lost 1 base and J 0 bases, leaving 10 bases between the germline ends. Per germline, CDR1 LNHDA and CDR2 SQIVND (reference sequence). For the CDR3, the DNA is TGTGCCAGTAGTATAGCTCAGCGCAGCTCCTACAATGAGCAGTTCTTC. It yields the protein CASSIAQRSSYNEQFF.

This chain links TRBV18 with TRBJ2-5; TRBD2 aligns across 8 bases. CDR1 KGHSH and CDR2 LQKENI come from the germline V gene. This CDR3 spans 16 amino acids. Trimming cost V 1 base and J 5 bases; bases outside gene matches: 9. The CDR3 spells CASSPRAPTGGETQYF. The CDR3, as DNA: TGTGCCAGCTCACCACGAGCTCCCACGGGGGGGGAGACCCAGTACTTC.

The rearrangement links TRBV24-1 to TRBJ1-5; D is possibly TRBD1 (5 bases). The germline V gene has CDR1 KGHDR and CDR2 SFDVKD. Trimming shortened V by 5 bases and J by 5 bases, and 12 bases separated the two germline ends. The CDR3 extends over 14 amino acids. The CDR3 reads CATSGSRVDQPQHF. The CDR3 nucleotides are TGTGCCACCAGTGGCTCCAGGGTGGATCAGCCCCAGCATTTT.

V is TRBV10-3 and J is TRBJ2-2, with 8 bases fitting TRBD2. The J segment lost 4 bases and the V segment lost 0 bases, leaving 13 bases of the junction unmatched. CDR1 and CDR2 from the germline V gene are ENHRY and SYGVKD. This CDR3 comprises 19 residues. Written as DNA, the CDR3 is TGTGCCATCAGTGAGTCAGCGGGGGTATCCCTCGCGGGCACCGGGGAGCTGTTTTTT. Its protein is CAISESAGVSLAGTGELFF.

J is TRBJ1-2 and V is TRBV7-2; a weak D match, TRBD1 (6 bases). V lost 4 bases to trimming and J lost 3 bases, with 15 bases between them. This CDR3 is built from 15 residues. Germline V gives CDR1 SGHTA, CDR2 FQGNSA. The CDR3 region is CASSWVDRSYYGYTF. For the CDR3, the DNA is TGTGCCAGCAGCTGGGTGGACAGAAGTTACTATGGCTACACCTTC. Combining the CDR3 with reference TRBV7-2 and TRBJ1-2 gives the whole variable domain GAGVSQSPSNKVTEKGKDVELRCDPISGHTALYWYRQSLGQGLEFLIYFQGNSAPDKSGLPSDRFSAERTGGSVSTLTIQRTQQEDSAVYLCASSWVDRSYYGYTFGSGTRLTVV.

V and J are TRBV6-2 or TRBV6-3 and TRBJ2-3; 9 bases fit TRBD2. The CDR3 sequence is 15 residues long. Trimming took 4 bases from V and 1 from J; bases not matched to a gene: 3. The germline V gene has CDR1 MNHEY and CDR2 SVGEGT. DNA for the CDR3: TGTGCCAGCAGTTTAGCGGGGGCCCGCACAGATACGCAGTATTTT. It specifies CASSLAGARTDTQYF.

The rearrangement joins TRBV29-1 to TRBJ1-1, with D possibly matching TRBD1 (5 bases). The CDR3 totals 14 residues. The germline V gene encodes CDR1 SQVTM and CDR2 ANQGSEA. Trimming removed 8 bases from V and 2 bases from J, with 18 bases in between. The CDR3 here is CSLAGTSKNTEAFF. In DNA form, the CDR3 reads TGCAGCTTAGCCGGGACTTCAAAAAACACTGAAGCTTTCTTT.

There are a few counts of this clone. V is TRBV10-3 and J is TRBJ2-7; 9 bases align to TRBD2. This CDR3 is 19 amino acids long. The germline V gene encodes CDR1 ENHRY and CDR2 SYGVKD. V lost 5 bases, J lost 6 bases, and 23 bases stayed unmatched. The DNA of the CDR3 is TGTGCCATCAGTCCGGGGGGGCTAGCGGGACCCAGAGGGTCTTTCGAGCAGTACTTC. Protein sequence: CAISPGGLAGPRGSFEQYF.